Listed below are T cell receptor beta chains from one sample, sequenced in a study of T cells after yellow fever vaccination. TCRdb independently ran MiXCR on the 5' RACE reads; one entry per CDR3 protein. The repertoire holds 35,000 to 55,000 distinct CDR3 sequences, with more than 6% as singletons. Sequencing used PBMCs, either bulk or a sorted T-cell subset (CD4+, CD8+, memory, or dextramer-sorted; not recorded which), obtained 45 days after the yellow fever booster vaccination. Receptors were obtained from a man aged 30-40 years who received the YFV17D yellow fever vaccine. Both conserved end residues are part of each CDR3. Each record gives: D gene, J gene, V gene, clone size, CDR3 protein, CDR3 DNA. D genes are given only for firm matches. Each size is once, few or many counts, or a class when the clone is expanded.

- TRBJ2-1 TRBV7-9 medium-sized CASSASKNEQFF TGTGCCAGCAGCGCCTCTAAAAATGAGCAGTTCTTC
- TRBJ2-7 TRBV7-2 many CASSLTATREYEQYF TGTGCCAGCAGCTTGACAGCAACCAGGGAATACGAGCAGTACTTC
- TRBJ1-4 TRBV5-1 many CASSLTAGPTNEKLFF TGCGCCAGCAGCTTGACGGCCGGGCCAACTAATGAAAAACTGTTTTTT
- TRBJ1-1 TRBV20-1 many CSARYGGLGTEAFF TGCAGTGCTAGGTATGGCGGATTAGGCACTGAAGCTTTCTTT
- TRBJ2-3 TRBV24-1 many CATRNLCTDTQYF TGTGCCACCAGGAATCTCTGCACAGATACGCAGTATTTT
- TRBJ2-7 TRBV5-1 many CASSPRDPPLEQYF TGCGCCAGCAGCCCTCGGGACCCCCCTCTCGAGCAGTACTTC
TRBD1 TRBJ2-1 TRBV15 many CATSRPPGTGGGGEQFF TGTGCCACCAGCAGGCCACCCGGGACAGGGGGCGGAGGTGAGCAGTTCTTC
- TRBJ2-1 TRBV12-3/TRBV12-4 many CASSPTTNNEQFF TGTGCCAGCAGCCCCACAACGAACAATGAGCAGTTCTTC
TRBD1 TRBJ2-7 TRBV7-2 few CASRLRWGQGGYEQYF TGTGCCAGCAGATTAAGGTGGGGACAGGGAGGCTACGAGCAGTACTTC
- TRBJ1-1 TRBV7-8 few CASSPRTEAVTEAFF TGTGCCAGCAGCCCGAGGACCGAGGCAGTCACTGAAGCTTTCTTT
TRBD2 TRBJ2-1 TRBV6-4 few CASSPREGSVNEQFF TGTGCCAGCAGTCCGCGGGAGGGCTCCGTCAATGAGCAGTTCTTC
- TRBJ1-6 TRBV5-1 medium-sized CASSLYVDNSPLHF TGCGCCAGCAGCTTGTACGTTGATAATTCACCCCTCCACTTT
- TRBJ1-1 TRBV20-1 many CSASKELAEAFF TGCAGTGCTAGCAAAGAGTTGGCTGAAGCTTTCTTT
TRBD2 TRBJ2-3 TRBV6-2/TRBV6-3 many CASNLAGVNTDTQYF TGTGCCAGTAATTTAGCGGGAGTGAATACAGATACGCAGTATTTT